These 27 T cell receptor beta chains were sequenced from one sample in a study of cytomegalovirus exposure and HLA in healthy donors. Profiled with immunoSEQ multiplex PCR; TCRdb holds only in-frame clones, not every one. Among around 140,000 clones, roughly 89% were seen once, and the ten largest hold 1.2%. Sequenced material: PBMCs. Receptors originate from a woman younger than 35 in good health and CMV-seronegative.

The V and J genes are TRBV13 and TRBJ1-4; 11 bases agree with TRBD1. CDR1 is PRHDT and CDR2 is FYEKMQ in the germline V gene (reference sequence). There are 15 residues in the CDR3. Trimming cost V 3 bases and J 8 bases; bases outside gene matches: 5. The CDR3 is CASSFKGQGGEKLFF. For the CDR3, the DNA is TGTGCCAGCAGCTTTAAGGGACAGGGGGGCGAAAAACTGTTTTTT.

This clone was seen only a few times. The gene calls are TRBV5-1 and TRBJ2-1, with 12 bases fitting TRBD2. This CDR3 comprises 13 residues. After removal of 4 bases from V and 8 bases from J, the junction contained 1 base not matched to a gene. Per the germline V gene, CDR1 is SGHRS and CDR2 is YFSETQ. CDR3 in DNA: TGCGCCAGCAGCCGACTAGCGGGGGATGAGCAGTTCTTC. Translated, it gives CASSRLAGDEQFF.

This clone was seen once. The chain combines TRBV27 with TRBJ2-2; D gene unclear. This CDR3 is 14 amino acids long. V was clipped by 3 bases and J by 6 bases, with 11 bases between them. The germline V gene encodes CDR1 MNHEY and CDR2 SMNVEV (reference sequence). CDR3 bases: TGTGCCAGCAGTTTTTCAGTCAGGTCCGGGGAGCTGTTTTTT. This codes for CASSFSVRSGELFF.

The DNA of the CDR3 is TGCGCCAGCAGCCTTCGACAGGATGAAAAACTGTTTTTT. Amino acid sequence: CASSLRQDEKLFF. The chain uses TRBV4-1 and TRBJ1-4, with a tentative D call TRBD1 (6 bases). This CDR3 has 13 amino acids. Trimming stripped 4 bases from V and 6 bases from J, with 9 bases between. CDR1 MGHRA and CDR2 YSYEKL come from the germline V gene.

The CDR3 region has the DNA TGTGCCAGCAGCCAAACCTCGGGGGGCTCCTACGAGCAGTACTTC. Translated: CASSQTSGGSYEQYF. This chain links TRBV13 with TRBJ2-7; 7 bases agree with TRBD2. This CDR3 is 15 amino acids long. The germline V gene has CDR1 PRHDT and CDR2 FYEKMQ (reference sequence). Germline trimming cut 5 bases from V and 0 bases from J; bases unmatched to any gene: 7.

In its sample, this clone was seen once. The CDR3 here is CASSRTLRGIWTEAFF. CDR3 in DNA: TGTGCCAGTAGCAGAACTCTTCGGGGGATCTGGACTGAAGCTTTCTTT. The rearrangement links TRBV19 to TRBJ1-1; maybe TRBD1 (5 bases). Germline loops: CDR1 LNHDA, CDR2 SQIVND (reference sequence). V was clipped by 6 bases and J by 5 bases, with 22 bases between them. CDR3 length equals 16 residues.

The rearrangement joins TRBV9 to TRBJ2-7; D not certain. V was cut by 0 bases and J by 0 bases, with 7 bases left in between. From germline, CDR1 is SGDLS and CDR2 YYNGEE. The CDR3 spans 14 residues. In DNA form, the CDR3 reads TGTGCCAGCAGCGTAGAACACCACTCCTACGAGCAGTACTTC. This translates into CASSVEHHSYEQYF.

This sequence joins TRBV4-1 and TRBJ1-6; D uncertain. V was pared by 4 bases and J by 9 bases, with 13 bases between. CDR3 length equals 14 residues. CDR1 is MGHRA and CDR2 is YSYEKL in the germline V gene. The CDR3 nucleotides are TGCGCCAGCAGCCCCTTTGTCTTATTTTCACCCCTCCACTTT. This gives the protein CASSPFVLFSPLHF.

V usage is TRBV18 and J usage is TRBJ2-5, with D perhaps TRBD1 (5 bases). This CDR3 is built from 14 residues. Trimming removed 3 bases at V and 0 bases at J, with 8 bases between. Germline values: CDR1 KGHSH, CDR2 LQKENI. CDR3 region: CASSPTEYQETQYF. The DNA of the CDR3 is TGTGCCAGCTCACCGACAGAGTACCAAGAGACCCAGTACTTC.

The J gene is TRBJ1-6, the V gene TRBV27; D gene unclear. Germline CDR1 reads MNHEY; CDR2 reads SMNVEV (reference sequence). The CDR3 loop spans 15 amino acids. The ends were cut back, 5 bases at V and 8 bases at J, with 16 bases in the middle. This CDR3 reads CASSNTINGDSPLHF. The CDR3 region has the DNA TGTGCCAGCAGTAACACAATCAACGGGGATTCACCCCTCCACTTT.

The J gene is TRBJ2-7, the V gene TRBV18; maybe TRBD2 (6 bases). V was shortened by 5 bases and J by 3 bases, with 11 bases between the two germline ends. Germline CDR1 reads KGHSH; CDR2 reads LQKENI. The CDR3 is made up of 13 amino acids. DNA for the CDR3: TGTGCCAGCTCAAGGGTGGAGGGCTACGAGCAGTACTTC. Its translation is CASSRVEGYEQYF.

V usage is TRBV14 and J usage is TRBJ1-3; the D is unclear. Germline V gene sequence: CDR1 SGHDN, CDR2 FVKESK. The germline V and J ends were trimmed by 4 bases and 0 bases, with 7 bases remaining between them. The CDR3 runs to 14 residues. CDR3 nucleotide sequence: TGTGCCAGCAGCCCTGTAGCCTCTGGAAACACCATATATTTT. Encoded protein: CASSPVASGNTIYF.

DNA of the CDR3: TGTGCCAGCAGCTTTCTCTCAGGGATTAATTCACCCCTCCACTTT. Its protein is CASSFLSGINSPLHF. The chain recombines TRBV5-6 with TRBJ1-6; D perhaps matches TRBD1 (5 bases). CDR1 and CDR2 from the germline V gene are SGHDT and YYEEEE. V lost 2 bases to trimming and J lost 6 bases, with 12 bases between them. This CDR3 contains 15 residues.

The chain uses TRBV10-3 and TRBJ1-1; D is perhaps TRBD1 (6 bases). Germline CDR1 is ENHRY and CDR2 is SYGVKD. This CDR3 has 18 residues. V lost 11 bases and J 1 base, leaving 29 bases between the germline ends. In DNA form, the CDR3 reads TGTGCCTCGGGCCTACGCTCCATGATCGGGACACAGAACACTGAAGCTTTCTTT. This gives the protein CASGLRSMIGTQNTEAFF.

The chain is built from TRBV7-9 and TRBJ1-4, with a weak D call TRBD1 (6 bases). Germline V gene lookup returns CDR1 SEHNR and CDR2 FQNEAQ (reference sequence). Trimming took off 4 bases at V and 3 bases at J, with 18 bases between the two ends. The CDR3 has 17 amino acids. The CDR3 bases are TGTGCCAGCAGCTACTGGACAGCCTTTCCTTCTAATGAAAAACTGTTTTTT. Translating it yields CASSYWTAFPSNEKLFF.

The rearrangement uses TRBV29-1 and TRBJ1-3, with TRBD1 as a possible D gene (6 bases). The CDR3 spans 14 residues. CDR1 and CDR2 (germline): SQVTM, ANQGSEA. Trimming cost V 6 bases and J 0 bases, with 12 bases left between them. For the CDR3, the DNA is TGCAGCGTATACAGGGAAAACTCTGGAAACACCATATATTTT. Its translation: CSVYRENSGNTIYF. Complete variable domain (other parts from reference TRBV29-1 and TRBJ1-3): SAVISQKPSRDICQRGTSLTIQCQVDSQVTMMFWYRQQPGQSLTLIATANQGSEATYESGFVIDKFPISRPNLTFSTLTVSNMSPEDSSIYLCSVYRENSGNTIYFGEGSWLTVV.

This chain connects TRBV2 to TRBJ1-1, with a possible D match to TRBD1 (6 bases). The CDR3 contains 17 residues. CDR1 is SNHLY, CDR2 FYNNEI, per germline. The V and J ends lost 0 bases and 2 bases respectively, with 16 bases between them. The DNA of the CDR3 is TGTGCCAGCAGTGAAGCGATGGGGGGGCGCTTAAACACTGAAGCTTTCTTT. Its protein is CASSEAMGGRLNTEAFF.

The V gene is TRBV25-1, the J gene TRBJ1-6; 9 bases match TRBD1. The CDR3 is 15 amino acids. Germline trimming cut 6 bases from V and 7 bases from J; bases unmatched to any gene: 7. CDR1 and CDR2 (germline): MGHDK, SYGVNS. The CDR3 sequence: CASRQSGTGNSPLHF. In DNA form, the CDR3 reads TGTGCCAGCAGACAATCCGGGACAGGGAATTCACCCCTCCACTTT.

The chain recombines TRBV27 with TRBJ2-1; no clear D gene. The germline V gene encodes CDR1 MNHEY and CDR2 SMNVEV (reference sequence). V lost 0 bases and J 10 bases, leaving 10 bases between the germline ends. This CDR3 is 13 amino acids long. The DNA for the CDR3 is TGTGCCAGCAGTTTATCCCCCCAGTGGGAGCAGTTCTTC. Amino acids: CASSLSPQWEQFF.

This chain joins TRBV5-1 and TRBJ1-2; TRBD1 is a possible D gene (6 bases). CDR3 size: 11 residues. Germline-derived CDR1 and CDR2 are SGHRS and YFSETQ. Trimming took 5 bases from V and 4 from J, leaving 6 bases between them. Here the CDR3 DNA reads TGCGCCAGCAGGGACAGCTATGGCTACACCTTC. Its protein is CASRDSYGYTF.

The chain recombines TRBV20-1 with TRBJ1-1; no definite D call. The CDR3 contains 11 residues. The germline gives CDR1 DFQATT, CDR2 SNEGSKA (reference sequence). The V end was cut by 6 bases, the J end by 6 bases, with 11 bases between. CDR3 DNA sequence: TGCAGTGCCTCTGTTTTTGCTGAAGCTTTCTTT. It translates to CSASVFAEAFF.

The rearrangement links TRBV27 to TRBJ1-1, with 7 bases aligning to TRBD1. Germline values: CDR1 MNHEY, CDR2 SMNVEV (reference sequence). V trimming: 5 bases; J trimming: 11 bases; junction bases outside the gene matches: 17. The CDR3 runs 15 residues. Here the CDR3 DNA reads TGTGCCAGCAGTCTACGATACTCCGGGACAGATCGCGCTTTCTTT. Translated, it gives CASSLRYSGTDRAFF.

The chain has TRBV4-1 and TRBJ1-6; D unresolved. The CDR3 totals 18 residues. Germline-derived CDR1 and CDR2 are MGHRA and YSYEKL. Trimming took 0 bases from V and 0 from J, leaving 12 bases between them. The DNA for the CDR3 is TGCGCCAGCAGCCAAGAGTGGACCCGGGACTCCTATAATTCACCCCTCCACTTT. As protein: CASSQEWTRDSYNSPLHF.

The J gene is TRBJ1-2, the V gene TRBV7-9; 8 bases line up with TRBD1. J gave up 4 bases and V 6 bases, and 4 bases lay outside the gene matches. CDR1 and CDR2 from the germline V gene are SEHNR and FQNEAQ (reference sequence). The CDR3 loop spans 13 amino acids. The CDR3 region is CASRNTGGYGYTF. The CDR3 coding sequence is TGTGCCAGCAGAAACACAGGGGGCTATGGCTACACCTTC. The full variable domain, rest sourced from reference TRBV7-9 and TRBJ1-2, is DTGVSQNPRHKITKRGQNVTFRCDPISEHNRLYWYRQTLGQGPEFLTYFQNEAQLEKSRLLSDRFSAERPKGSFSTLEIQRTEQGDSAMYLCASRNTGGYGYTFGSGTRLTVV.

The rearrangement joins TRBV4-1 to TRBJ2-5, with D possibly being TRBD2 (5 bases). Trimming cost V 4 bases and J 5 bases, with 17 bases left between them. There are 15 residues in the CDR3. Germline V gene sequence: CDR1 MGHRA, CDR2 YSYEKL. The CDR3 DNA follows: TGCGCCAGCAGCCCCCTAGGCTCATGGGAGGAGACCCAGTACTTC. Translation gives CASSPLGSWEETQYF.

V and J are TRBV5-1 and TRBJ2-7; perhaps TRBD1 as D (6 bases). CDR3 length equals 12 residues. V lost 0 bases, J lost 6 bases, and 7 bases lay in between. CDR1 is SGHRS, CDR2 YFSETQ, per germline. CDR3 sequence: CASSLGGREQYF. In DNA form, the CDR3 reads TGCGCCAGCAGCTTGGGGGGGCGCGAGCAGTACTTC.

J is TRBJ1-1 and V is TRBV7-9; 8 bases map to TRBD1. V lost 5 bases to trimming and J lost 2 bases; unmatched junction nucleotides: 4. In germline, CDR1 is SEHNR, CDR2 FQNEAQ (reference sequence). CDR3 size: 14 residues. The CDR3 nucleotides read TGTGCCAGCAGCCTGGGACAGGTAAACACTGAAGCTTTCTTT. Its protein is CASSLGQVNTEAFF.